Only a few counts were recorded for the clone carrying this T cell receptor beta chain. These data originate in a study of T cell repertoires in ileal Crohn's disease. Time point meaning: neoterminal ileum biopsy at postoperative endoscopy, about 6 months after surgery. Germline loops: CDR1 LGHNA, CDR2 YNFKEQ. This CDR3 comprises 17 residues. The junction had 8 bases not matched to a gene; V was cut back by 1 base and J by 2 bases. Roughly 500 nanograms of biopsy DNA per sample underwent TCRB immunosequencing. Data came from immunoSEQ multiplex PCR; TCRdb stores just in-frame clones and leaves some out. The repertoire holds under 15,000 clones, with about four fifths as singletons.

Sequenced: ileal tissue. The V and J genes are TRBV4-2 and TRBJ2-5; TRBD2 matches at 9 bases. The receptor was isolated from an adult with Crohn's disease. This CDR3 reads CASSQVRAGGRQETQYF. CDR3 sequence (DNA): TGTGCCAGCAGCCAAGTTAGGGCGGGGGGGCGGCAAGAGACCCAGTACTTC.